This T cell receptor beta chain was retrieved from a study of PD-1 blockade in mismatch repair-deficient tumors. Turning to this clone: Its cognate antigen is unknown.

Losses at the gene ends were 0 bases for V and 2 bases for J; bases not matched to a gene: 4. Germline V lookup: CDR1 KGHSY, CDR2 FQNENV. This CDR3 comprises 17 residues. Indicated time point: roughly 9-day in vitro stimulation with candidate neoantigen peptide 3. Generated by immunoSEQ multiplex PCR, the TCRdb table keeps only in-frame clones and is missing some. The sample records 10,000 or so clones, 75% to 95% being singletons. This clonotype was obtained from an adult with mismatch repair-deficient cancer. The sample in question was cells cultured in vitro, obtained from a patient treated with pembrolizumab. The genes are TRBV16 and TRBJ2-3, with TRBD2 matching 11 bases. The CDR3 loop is CASSQSPSGRNTDTQYF. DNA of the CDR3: TGTGCCAGCAGCCAATCCCCTAGCGGGAGGAACACAGATACGCAGTATTTT.